These 16 T cell receptor beta chains originate from one sample sequenced in a study of T-cell memory formation after mild COVID-19. One entry per CDR3 protein results from TCRdb running MiXCR on the 5' RACE reads. The profile shows about 300,000 distinct CDR3 sequences, roughly a fifth of them singletons. The sample taken for sequencing was PBMCs or a T cell subset sorted from them (not recorded which). The receptors originated from a man younger than 35 who had mild COVID-19 (a few samples of this study predate the infection). Cell type and time point are not known.

This chain uses TRBV7-2 with TRBJ2-3; TRBD2 aligns across 7 bases. The length of the CDR3 is 16 residues. Germline V gives CDR1 SGHTA, CDR2 FQGNSA. The trim removed 3 bases at V and 2 bases at J, leaving 8 bases unmatched. The CDR3 DNA reads TGTGCCAGCAGCTTCTCAGCGGGACCCCCCACAGATACGCAGTATTTT. Its protein product is CASSFSAGPPTDTQYF.

V usage is TRBV12-3 or TRBV12-4 and J usage is TRBJ2-5, with 8 bases lining up with TRBD1. V shed 3 bases and J 1 base; nucleotides not matched to a gene: 4. CDR3 length: 15 residues. CDR3 nucleotide sequence: TGTGCCAGCAGTTTCCAACAGGGGGTCCAAGAGACCCAGTACTTC. This gives the protein CASSFQQGVQETQYF.

V is TRBV10-2 and J is TRBJ1-6, with TRBD1 as a possible D gene (6 bases). CDR1 and CDR2 (germline): WSHSY, SAAADI. This CDR3 contains 16 residues. Trimming took 6 bases from V and 7 from J, leaving 19 bases between them. The CDR3 nucleotides read TGCGCCAGCAGATCGCAGGGGAACTCAGGAAATTCACCCCTCCACTTT. Amino acid sequence: CASRSQGNSGNSPLHF.

This clonotype has a handful of counts. V usage is TRBV27 and J usage is TRBJ2-5, with 9 bases identical to TRBD1. This CDR3 contains 13 residues. Per the germline V gene, CDR1 is MNHEY and CDR2 is SMNVEV (reference sequence). Trimming at V came to 7 bases and at J to 5 bases, leaving 5 bases not matched to a gene. In DNA, the CDR3 is TGTGCCAGCACGACAGGGGGTAGGGAGACCCAGTACTTC. Translation: CASTTGGRETQYF.

The chain employs TRBV10-1 and TRBJ2-3; no clear D gene. The CDR3 covers 15 residues. Germline V gene data show CDR1 as WNHNN and CDR2 as SYGVQD (reference sequence). Trimming shortened V by 2 bases and J by 0 bases, and 9 bases separated the two germline ends. The CDR3, as DNA: TGCGCCAGCAGTGAGGGGATTTCTAGCACAGATACGCAGTATTTT. This encodes CASSEGISSTDTQYF.

This clonotype was seen a handful of times. The chain links TRBV5-1 to TRBJ2-1; D gene unclear. V was shortened by 1 base and J by 0 bases, with 8 bases between the two germline ends. CDR3 length: 15 amino acids. CDR1 and CDR2 (germline): SGHRS, YFSETQ. The DNA of the CDR3 is TGCGCCAGCAGCTTGATGTTGGGCTCCTACAATGAGCAGTTCTTC. Translation: CASSLMLGSYNEQFF. The whole variable domain, remainder taken from reference TRBV5-1 and TRBJ2-1, is KAGVTQTPRYLIKTRGQQVTLSCSPISGHRSVSWYQQTPGQGLQFLFEYFSETQRNKGNFPGRFSGRQFSNSRSEMNVSTLELGDSALYLCASSLMLGSYNEQFFGPGTRLTVL.

The V and J genes are TRBV7-8 and TRBJ1-2; D perhaps matches TRBD1 (5 bases). The V and J ends lost 5 bases and 4 bases respectively, with 20 bases between them. Germline assignment: CDR1 SGHVS and CDR2 FQNEAQ. This CDR3 is built from 16 residues. The CDR3 is CASSPPSRGLAYGYTF. Written as DNA, the CDR3 is TGTGCCAGCAGCCCCCCCTCTCGGGGACTTGCCTATGGCTACACCTTC. Variable domain in full (rest from reference TRBV7-8 and TRBJ1-2): GAGVSQSPRYKVAKRGQDVALRCDPISGHVSLFWYQQALGQGPEFLTYFQNEAQLDKSGLPSDRFFAERPEGSVSTLKIQRTQQEDSAVYLCASSPPSRGLAYGYTFGSGTRLTVV.

The rearrangement joins TRBV9 to TRBJ2-3, with D perhaps assigned TRBD1 or TRBD2 (5 bases each). This CDR3 is built from 15 residues. Germline values: CDR1 SGDLS, CDR2 YYNGEE. V shed 0 bases and J shed 3 bases, with 11 bases lying between them. The CDR3 sequence is CASSVEGRMTDTQYF. The DNA of the CDR3 is TGTGCCAGCAGCGTAGAGGGACGGATGACAGATACGCAGTATTTT.

This clonotype was recorded at least ten times. V usage is TRBV12-3 or TRBV12-4 and J usage is TRBJ2-7; D tentatively reads TRBD1 or TRBD2 (5 bases each). The length of the CDR3 is 13 residues. V dropped 4 bases and J dropped 2 bases, with 9 bases sitting between them. The CDR3 nucleotides are TGTGCCAGCAGTTATAGGGGAGCCTACGAGCAGTACGTC. It translates to CASSYRGAYEQYV.

The chain has TRBV29-1 and TRBJ2-5; perhaps TRBD1 as D (6 bases). Deletions cut 1 base from V and 1 base from J, with 10 bases between. This CDR3 comprises 14 residues. Germline loops: CDR1 SQVTM, CDR2 ANQGSEA. CDR3 sequence reads: CSVEGQGTQETQYF. DNA of the CDR3: TGCAGCGTTGAAGGGCAGGGGACCCAAGAGACCCAGTACTTC. The full variable domain, with the rest looked up from reference TRBV29-1 and TRBJ2-5, is SAVISQKPSRDICQRGTSLTIQCQVDSQVTMMFWYRQQPGQSLTLIATANQGSEATYESGFVIDKFPISRPNLTFSTLTVSNMSPEDSSIYLCSVEGQGTQETQYFGPGTRLLVL.

Only a few counts were recorded for this clonotype. J is TRBJ2-3 and V is TRBV7-6, with 7 bases matching TRBD1. The CDR3 extends over 13 amino acids. Per the germline V gene, CDR1 is SGHVS and CDR2 is FNYEAQ. J lost 5 bases, V lost 8 bases, and 7 bases had no gene match. The DNA for the CDR3 is TGTGCCAGCGGAGGACAGGTTGTAGATACGCAGTATTTT. Its protein is CASGGQVVDTQYF. The complete variable domain, with remaining parts taken from reference TRBV7-6 and TRBJ2-3, reads GAGVSQSPRYKVTKRGQDVALRCDPISGHVSLYWYRQALGQGPEFLTYFNYEAQQDKSGLPNDRFSAERPEGSISTLTIQRTEQRDSAMYRCASGGQVVDTQYFGPGTRLTVL.

The sample holds many counts of this clonotype. The chain combines TRBV5-1 with TRBJ1-4; D is unresolved. CDR1 is SGHRS, CDR2 YFSETQ, per germline. The CDR3 spans 16 residues. Trimming took 4 bases from V and 8 from J, leaving 21 bases between them. DNA for the CDR3: TGCGCCAGCAGCGGTGGCTACAGCCTTCACACGGAAAAACTGTTTTTT. It codes for CASSGGYSLHTEKLFF.

This chain uses TRBV5-1 with TRBJ1-1; D is uncertain. The CDR3 sequence is 12 residues long. Germline CDR1 reads SGHRS; CDR2 reads YFSETQ. The V end was cut by 4 bases, the J end by 5 bases, with 9 bases between. This chain's CDR3 is CASSPGRTEAFF. For the CDR3, the DNA is TGCGCCAGCAGCCCCGGGAGGACTGAAGCTTTCTTT. Full variable domain (outside the CDR3, taken from reference TRBV5-1 and TRBJ1-1): KAGVTQTPRYLIKTRGQQVTLSCSPISGHRSVSWYQQTPGQGLQFLFEYFSETQRNKGNFPGRFSGRQFSNSRSEMNVSTLELGDSALYLCASSPGRTEAFFGQGTRLTVV.

The rearrangement uses TRBV12-3 or TRBV12-4 and TRBJ1-2; D may be TRBD1 (6 bases). V lost 2 bases to trimming and J lost 3 bases, with 10 bases between them. This CDR3 region has 14 residues. The DNA of the CDR3 is TGTGCCAGCAGTTTACTGGACAGATACTATGGCTACACCTTC. This translates into CASSLLDRYYGYTF.

This clonotype was seen only a few times. The chain uses TRBV10-3 and TRBJ2-2; D is perhaps TRBD1 (6 bases). Germline loops: CDR1 ENHRY, CDR2 SYGVKD. The CDR3 sequence is 13 residues long. V lost 7 bases and J lost 5, with 11 bases in between. The CDR3 DNA reads as TGTGCCATCACCGCTGGGACAACCGGGGAGCTGTTTTTT. It is translated as CAITAGTTGELFF.

This clonotype was detected a few times. J is TRBJ2-5 and V is TRBV10-3, with no clear D. V was clipped by 0 bases and J by 5 bases, with 4 bases between them. This CDR3 spans 12 amino acids. Per germline, CDR1 ENHRY and CDR2 SYGVKD. This chain's CDR3 is CAISESQETQYF. DNA of the CDR3: TGTGCCATCAGTGAGTCCCAGGAGACCCAGTACTTC.